This TCR beta chain was observed in a study of spatial heterogeneity in lung cancer. As for the study in general: The approximately 79 donors had untreated early-stage non-small cell lung cancer. Raw reads contained each unique TCR and UMI combination more than ten times on average. Study results and caveats: More often at tumor resection than at routine follow-up, ubiquitous expanded tumor TCRs were detected in the blood.

Turning to this clonotype: Its antigen is undetermined.

The germline CDR1 and CDR2 sequences are DFQATT and SNEGSKA (reference sequence). The CDR3 spans 14 residues. J was trimmed by 1 base and V by 6 bases; bases with no gene match: 6. The sample's time point: blood at routine non-recurrence follow-up after resection. TCRdb reprocessed the 5' RACE reads via MiXCR and lists one record per CDR3 protein. Of nearly 95,000 distinct CDR3 sequences detected, roughly a fifth appear once; the ten largest clones hold less than 25%. The clonotype comes from a male donor with early-stage non-small cell lung cancer. The chain uses TRBV20-1 and TRBJ2-3, with 8 bases fitting TRBD2. This specimen consisted of PBMCs, obtained at follow-up. CDR3 in DNA: TGCAGTGCACCGAGCGGGGGACGCACAGATACGCAGTATTTT. Translated: CSAPSGGRTDTQYF.